This T cell receptor (beta chain) was documented in a study of control samples from healthy donors and cancer patients. Germline lookup yields CDR1 MDHEN and CDR2 SYDVKM. This CDR3 spans 14 amino acids. V was pared by 6 bases and J by 3 bases, with 8 bases of the junction left unmatched. TCRdb keeps only in-frame clones here, not all; method: immunoSEQ multiplex PCR. Here the sample spans about 180,000 clones, more than 90% being singletons. This sequence joins TRBV28 and TRBJ2-7, with 7 bases identical to TRBD1. The sequencing sample was made of blood. This TCR was recovered from a man aged 25 to 45 in good health. This CDR3 is CASSPDRIHYEQYF. CDR3 DNA: TGTGCCAGCAGCCCGGACAGGATTCACTACGAGCAGTACTTC.